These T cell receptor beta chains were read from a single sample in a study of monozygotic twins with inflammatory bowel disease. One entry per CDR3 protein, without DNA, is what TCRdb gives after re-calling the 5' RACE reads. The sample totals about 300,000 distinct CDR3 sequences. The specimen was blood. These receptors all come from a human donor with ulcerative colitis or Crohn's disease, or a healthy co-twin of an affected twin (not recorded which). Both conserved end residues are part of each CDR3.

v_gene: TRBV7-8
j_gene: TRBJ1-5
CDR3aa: CASSKDRGPYSNQPQHF

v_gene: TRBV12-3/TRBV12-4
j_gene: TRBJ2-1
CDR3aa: CASSSPIRVEFF

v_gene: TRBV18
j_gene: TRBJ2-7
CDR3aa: CASSRPASGVNLEQYF

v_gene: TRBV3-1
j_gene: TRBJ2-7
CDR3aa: CASQNRGSYEQYF

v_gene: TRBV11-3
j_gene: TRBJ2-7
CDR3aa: CASSKDTGTYEQYF

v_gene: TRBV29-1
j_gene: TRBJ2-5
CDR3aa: CSVITPDSQETQYF

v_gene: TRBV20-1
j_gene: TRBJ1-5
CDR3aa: CSARDRGRRNQPQHF

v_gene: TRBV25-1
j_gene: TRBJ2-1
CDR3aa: CASSEPRTAYNEQFF

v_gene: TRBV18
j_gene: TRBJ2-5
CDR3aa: CASSHTNPPETQYF

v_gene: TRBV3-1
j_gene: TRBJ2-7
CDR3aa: CASSQGGVDEQYF

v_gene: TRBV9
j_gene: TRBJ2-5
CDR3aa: CASSDAVGPSGRDQETQYF

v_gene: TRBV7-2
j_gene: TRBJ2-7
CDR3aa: CASSLDRDIFEQYF

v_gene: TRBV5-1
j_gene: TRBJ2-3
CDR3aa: CASSTIDYTDTQYF

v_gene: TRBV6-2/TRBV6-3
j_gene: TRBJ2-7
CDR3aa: CASSTRVGLGFYEQYF

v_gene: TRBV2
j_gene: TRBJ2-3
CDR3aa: CASSDRISTDTQYF

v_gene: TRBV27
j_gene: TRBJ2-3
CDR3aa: CASSWGYTQYF

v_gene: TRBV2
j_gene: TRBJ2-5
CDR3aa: CASRRGYLAGEETQYF

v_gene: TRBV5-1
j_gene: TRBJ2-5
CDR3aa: CASSLFRGDGQETQYF

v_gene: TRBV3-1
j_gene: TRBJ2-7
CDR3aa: CATMRASGGEQYF

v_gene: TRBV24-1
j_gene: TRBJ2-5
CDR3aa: CATSGHSIKEETQYF

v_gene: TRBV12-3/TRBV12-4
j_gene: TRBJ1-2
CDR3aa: CASSSTLDYGYTF

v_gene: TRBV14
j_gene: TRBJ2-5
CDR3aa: CASSQNRLETQYF

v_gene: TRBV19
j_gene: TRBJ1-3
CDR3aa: CASSPPAQSSGNTIYF

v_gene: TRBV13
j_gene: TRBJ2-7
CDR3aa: CASSLAASGMIYEQYF

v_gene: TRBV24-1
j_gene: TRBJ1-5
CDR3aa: CATSARYSNQPQHF

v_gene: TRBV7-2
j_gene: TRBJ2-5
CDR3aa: CASSLVGSGGDKETQYF

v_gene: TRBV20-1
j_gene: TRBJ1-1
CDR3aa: CSARDRPPRLGQNTEAFF

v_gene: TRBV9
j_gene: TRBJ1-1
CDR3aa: CASSVGYVNTEAFF

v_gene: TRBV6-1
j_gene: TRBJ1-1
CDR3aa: CASTVAGAARDTEAFF

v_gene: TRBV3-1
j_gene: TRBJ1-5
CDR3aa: CASSQDSTKHRECSNQPQHF

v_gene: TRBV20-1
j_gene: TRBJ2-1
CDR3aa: CSASPSTSGTYNEQFF

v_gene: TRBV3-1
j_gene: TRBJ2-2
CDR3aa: CASSQVTGTGELFF

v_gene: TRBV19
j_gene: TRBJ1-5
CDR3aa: CASSIRGVGNQPQHF

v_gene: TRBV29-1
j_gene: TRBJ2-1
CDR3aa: CSTLAGDPYNEQFF

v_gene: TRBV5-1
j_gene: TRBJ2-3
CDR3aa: CASSSSGHTDTQYF

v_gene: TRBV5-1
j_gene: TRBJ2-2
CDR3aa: CASPPKKREVPTSNTGELFF

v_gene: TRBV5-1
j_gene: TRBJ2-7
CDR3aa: CASSSAGTGAPYEQYF

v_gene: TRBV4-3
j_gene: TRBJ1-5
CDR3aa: CASRQDGTDNQPQHF

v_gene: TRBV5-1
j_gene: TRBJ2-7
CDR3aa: CASAILGSEQYF

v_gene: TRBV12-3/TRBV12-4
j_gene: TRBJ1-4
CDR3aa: CASAVWGNEKLFF

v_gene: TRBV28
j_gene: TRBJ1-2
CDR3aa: CASSLTGSMWYGYTF

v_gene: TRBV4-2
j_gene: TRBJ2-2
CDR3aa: CASSRVFRTVENTGELFF

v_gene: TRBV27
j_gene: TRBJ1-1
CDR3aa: CASSLTVGNTEAFF